This T cell receptor (beta chain) was found in a study of Ad26.COV2.S vaccination and SARS-CoV-2 variants. Looking at the study overall: The Ad26.COV2.S arm of the COV1001 trial was where the donor was placed.

Profiled with immunoSEQ multiplex PCR; TCRdb holds only in-frame clones, not every one. The data contain approximately 400,000 clones, about four fifths of them singletons. Study conclusions and caveats: The analyses of TCR breadth and depth may have understated the size of total T cell responses.

The CDR3 is 15 residues long. Per the germline V gene, CDR1 is SGHRS and CDR2 is YFSETQ. V lost 3 bases and J lost 4; bases outside the gene matches: 7. Treatment defined: roughly 19 received Ad26.COV2.S at low or high dose, single or two shots; about 5 received placebo; per-sample allocation not given. After the first vaccine or placebo injection, samples were drawn on day 63. Comments on this clone: Antigen: not known.

The gene calls are TRBV5-1 and TRBJ2-7; TRBD1 agrees at 10 bases. The sample consisted of peripheral blood, taken in a trial of Ad26.COV2.S vaccine versus placebo. This TCR was recovered from a person between 18 and 59 years old who received the Ad26.COV2.S COVID-19 vaccine or a placebo. The CDR3 loop reads CASSSVEDRGYEQYF. The CDR3 DNA reads TGCGCCAGCAGCTCCGTTGAGGACAGGGGGTACGAGCAGTACTTC.